Here is one T cell receptor (beta chain) with its context. As yet, its antigen is unknown. This entry is derived from a study of OX40 agonist ivuxolimab in advanced cancers. Overall study findings and caveats: The average count of expanded clones was higher among CD8+ T cells than among CD4+. Nonresponders included some who also had low normalized T-cell clonal expansion.

Libraries were prepared by immunoSEQ multiplex PCR; TCRdb keeps only in-frame clonotypes and omits some of them. The repertoire holds 90,000 to 95,000 clones, with approximately 87% as singletons. The receptor comes from an adult with an advanced solid tumor such as melanoma, head and neck, liver or kidney cancer. The sequencing here drew on CD4+ or CD8+ T cells sorted from blood, taken in a trial of the OX40 agonist ivuxolimab.

For the CDR3, the DNA is TGTGCCAGCAGCTTTGAAGGGGTGAACGGCTACACCTTC. This encodes CASSFEGVNGYTF. This chain uses TRBV5-4 with TRBJ1-2; D is perhaps TRBD1 (5 bases). The V end was cut by 2 bases, the J end by 8 bases, with 13 bases between. Germline V gives CDR1 SGHNT, CDR2 YYREEE (reference sequence). The CDR3 loop spans 13 amino acids. Filled out from reference TRBV5-4 and TRBJ1-2, the complete variable domain reads ETGVTQSPTHLIKTRGQQVTLRCSSQSGHNTVSWYQQALGQGPQFIFQYYREEENGRGNFPPRFSGLQFPNYSSELNVNALELDDSALYLCASSFEGVNGYTFGSGTRLTVV.